This T cell receptor (beta chain) derives from a study of blood T cell repertoires in COVID-19. Whole-study context: From the United States, Italy and Spain came samples of acute and convalescent COVID-19.

V shed 4 bases, J shed 4 bases, and the junction held 6 bases outside the gene matches. Germline lookup yields CDR1 SGDLS and CDR2 YYNGEE. This CDR3 comprises 14 residues. This clone showed up just once. The assay was immunoSEQ multiplex PCR, and TCRdb's table has in-frame clones only and misses some. The data hold roughly 150,000 clones, with about 85% observed a single time. This rearrangement joins TRBV9 to TRBJ2-7; 9 bases are a match to TRBD2. This clonotype originated in a woman aged 70-85 years with acute or convalescent COVID-19. Sequencing input: peripheral blood. The CDR3 nucleotides are TGTGCCAGCAGCACCGGGACTAGCAAATACGAGCAGTACTTC. Translation: CASSTGTSKYEQYF. Supplemented by reference TRBV9 and TRBJ2-7, the full variable domain reads DSGVTQTPKHLITATGQRVTLRCSPRSGDLSVYWYQQSLDQGLQFLIQYYNGEERAKGNILERFSAQQFPDLHSELNLSSLELGDSALYFCASSTGTSKYEQYFGPGTRLTVT.